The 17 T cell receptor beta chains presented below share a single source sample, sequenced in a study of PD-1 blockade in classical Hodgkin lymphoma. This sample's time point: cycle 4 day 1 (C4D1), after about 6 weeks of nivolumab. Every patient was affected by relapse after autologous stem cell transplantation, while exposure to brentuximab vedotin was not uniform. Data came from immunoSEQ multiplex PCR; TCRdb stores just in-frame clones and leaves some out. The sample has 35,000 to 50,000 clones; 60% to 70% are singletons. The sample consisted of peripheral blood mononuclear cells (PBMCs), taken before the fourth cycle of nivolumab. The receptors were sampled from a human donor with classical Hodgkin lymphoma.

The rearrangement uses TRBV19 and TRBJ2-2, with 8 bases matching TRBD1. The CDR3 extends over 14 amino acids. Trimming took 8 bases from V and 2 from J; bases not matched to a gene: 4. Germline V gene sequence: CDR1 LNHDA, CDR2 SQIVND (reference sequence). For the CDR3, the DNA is TGTGCCAGTCTCGACAGGGGTAACACCGGGGAGCTGTTTTTT. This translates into CASLDRGNTGELFF.

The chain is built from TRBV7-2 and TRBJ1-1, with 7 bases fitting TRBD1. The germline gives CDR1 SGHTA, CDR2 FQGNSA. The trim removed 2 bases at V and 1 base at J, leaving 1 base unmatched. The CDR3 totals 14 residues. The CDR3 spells CASSLNRGNTEAFF. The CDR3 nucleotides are TGTGCCAGCAGCTTAAACAGGGGGAACACTGAAGCTTTCTTT.

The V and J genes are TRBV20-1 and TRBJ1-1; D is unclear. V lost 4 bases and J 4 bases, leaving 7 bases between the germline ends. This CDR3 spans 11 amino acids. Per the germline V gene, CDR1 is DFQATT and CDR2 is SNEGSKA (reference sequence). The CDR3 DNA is TGCAGTGCTAATTGGGGCACTGAAGCTTTCTTT. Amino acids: CSANWGTEAFF.

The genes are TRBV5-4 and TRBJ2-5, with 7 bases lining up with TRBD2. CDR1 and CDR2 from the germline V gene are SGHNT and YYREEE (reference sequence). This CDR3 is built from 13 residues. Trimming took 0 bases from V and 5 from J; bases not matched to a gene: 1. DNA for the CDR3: TGTGCCAGCAGCTTGGGGGGAGGGGAGACCCAGTACTTC. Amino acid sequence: CASSLGGGETQYF.

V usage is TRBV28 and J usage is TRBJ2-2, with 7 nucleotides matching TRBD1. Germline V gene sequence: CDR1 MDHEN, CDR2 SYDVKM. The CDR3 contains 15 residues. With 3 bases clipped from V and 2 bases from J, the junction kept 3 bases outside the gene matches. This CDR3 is CASSLGQINTGELFF. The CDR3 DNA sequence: TGTGCCAGCAGTTTGGGACAGATCAACACCGGGGAGCTGTTTTTT.

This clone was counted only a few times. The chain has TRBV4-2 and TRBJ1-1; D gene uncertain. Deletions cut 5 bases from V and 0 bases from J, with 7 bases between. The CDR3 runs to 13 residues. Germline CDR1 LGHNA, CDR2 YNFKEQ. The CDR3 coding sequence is TGTGCCAGCAGCTGGGTTGTGAACACTGAAGCTTTCTTT. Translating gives CASSWVVNTEAFF.

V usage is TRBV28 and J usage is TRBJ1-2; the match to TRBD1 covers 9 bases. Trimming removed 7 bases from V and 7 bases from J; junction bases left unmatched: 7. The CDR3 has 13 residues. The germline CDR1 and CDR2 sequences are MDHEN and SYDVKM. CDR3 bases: TGTGCCAGCACCGGGACAGGGCGTGGTGGCTACACCTTC. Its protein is CASTGTGRGGYTF.

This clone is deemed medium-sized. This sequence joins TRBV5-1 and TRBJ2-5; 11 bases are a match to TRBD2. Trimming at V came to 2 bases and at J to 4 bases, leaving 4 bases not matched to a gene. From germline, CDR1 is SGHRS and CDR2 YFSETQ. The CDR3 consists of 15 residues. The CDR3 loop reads CASSFSGGAGETQYF. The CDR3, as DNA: TGCGCCAGCAGCTTTAGCGGGGGGGCCGGAGAGACCCAGTACTTC.

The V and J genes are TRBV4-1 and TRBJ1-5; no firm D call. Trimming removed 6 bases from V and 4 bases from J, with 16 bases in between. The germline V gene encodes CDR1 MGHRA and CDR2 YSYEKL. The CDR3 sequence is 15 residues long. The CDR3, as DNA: TGCGCCAGCAGTAGTTTGGGGATTCGTAATCAGCCCCAGCATTTT. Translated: CASSSLGIRNQPQHF.

The CDR3 bases are TGCGCCAGCAGCCAAGACAGGACCCTCTACGAGCAGTACTTC. Residues: CASSQDRTLYEQYF. The rearrangement links TRBV4-3 to TRBJ2-7, with no clear D. Germline V gene sequence: CDR1 LGHNA, CDR2 YSLEER. Trimming pared 0 bases from V and 3 bases from J, leaving 9 bases between. This CDR3 is built from 14 residues.

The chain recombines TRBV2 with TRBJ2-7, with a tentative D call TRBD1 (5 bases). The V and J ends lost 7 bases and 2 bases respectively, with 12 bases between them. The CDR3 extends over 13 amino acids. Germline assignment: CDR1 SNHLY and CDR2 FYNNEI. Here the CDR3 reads CASKAGITYEQYF. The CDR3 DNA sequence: TGTGCCAGCAAGGCAGGGATCACCTACGAGCAGTACTTC.

The CDR3: CASSEGGVTKNIQYF. The CDR3 DNA reads as TGTGCCAGCAGTGAGGGGGGGGTTACCAAAAACATTCAGTACTTC. The chain recombines TRBV6-1 with TRBJ2-4; 7 positions match TRBD2. The ends lost 3 bases at V and 2 bases at J; junction bases unmatched: 4. The CDR3 runs to 15 residues. Per the germline V gene, CDR1 is MNHNS and CDR2 is SASEGT.

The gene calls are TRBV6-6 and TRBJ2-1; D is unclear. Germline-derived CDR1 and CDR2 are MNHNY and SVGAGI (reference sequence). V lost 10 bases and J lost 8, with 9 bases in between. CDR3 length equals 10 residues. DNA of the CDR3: TGTGCCACCTACGGCTATGAGCAGTTCTTC. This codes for CATYGYEQFF.

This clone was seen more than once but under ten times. CDR3 sequence (DNA): TGTGCCTGGAGTAGGCAGAAAAGCTCCTATAATTCACCCCTCCACTTT. Protein sequence: CAWSRQKSSYNSPLHF. The chain uses TRBV30 and TRBJ1-6; D not resolved. Germline V gene lookup returns CDR1 GTSNPN and CDR2 SVGIG (reference sequence). V lost 2 bases and J 0 bases, leaving 11 bases between the germline ends. This CDR3 region has 16 residues.

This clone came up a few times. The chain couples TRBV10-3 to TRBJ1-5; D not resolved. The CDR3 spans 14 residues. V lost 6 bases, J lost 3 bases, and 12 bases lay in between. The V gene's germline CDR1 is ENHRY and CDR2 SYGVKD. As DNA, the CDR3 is TGTGCCATCAGCCCCGGGTCATCCAATCAGCCCCAGCATTTT. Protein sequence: CAISPGSSNQPQHF.

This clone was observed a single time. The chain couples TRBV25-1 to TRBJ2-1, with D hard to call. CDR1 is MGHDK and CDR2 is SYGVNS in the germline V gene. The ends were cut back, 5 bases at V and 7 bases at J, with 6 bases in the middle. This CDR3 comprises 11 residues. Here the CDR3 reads CASSPLNEQFF. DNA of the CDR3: TGTGCCAGCAGTCCACTGAATGAGCAGTTCTTC.

For the CDR3, the DNA is TGTGCCAGCAGTGACCACGGCACCTGGAACACTGAAGCTTTCTTT. Translating it yields CASSDHGTWNTEAFF. J is TRBJ1-1 and V is TRBV2, with D unresolved. V was clipped by 3 bases and J by 1 base, with 12 bases between them. The CDR3 is made up of 15 amino acids. Germline-derived CDR1 and CDR2 are SNHLY and FYNNEI.